This is a list of T cell receptor beta chains from one sample in a study of T cell responses to AZD1222 COVID-19 vaccine. TCRdb keeps only in-frame clones here, not all; method: immunoSEQ multiplex PCR. The sample comprises about 150,000 clones, about 91% of which are singletons, and about 4% rests with the top ten. Material: peripheral blood, obtained 28 days after the second AZD1222 dose. The receptor set was obtained from an adult who received the AZD1222 COVID-19 vaccine. CDR3s include the opening cysteine and the closing phenylalanine or tryptophan. The D gene is left open where the match is weak. A clone size is listed for some rows: how often the clone was seen (once, few, many), or a class if it is expanded.

TRBV18	-	TRBD1	TRBJ2-1	TGTGCCAGCTCACCGACCGGACAGGGGGCGGGTGAGCAGTTCTTC	CASSPTGQGAGEQFF
TRBV5-1	-	-	TRBJ2-1	TGCGCCAGCAGCTTGGCGGAGGGCGGATATGATGAGCAGTTCTTC	CASSLAEGGYDEQFF
TRBV5-6	once	-	TRBJ2-7	TGTGCCAGCAGCTTGCGCGTCTACGAGCAGTACTTC	CASSLRVYEQYF
TRBV10-2	-	-	TRBJ2-7	TGCGCCAGCAGTGAGTCTGGTTTAGGGTATCACTTC	CASSESGLGYHF
TRBV14	-	-	TRBJ2-1	TGTGCCAGCAGCCAAAGAGGACGAGGTGAGCAGTTCTTC	CASSQRGRGEQFF
TRBV9	-	-	TRBJ2-2	TGTGCCAGCAGCGAGAGAGGGATCTCCCCCGGGGAGCTGTTTTTT	CASSERGISPGELFF
TRBV5-6	-	TRBD2	TRBJ2-3	TGTGCCAGCAGCCTGGAGGCGTTTAGCGGGGGAGATACGCAGTATTTT	CASSLEAFSGGDTQYF
TRBV11-2	-	-	TRBJ2-1	TGTGCCAGCAGCCTTGTCAGGGATGAGCAGTTCTTC	CASSLVRDEQFF
TRBV7-8	-	TRBD1	TRBJ1-2	TGTGCCAGCAGCTTAGGGACAGGGGCCGCCTATGGCTACACCTTC	CASSLGTGAAYGYTF
TRBV6-5	-	-	TRBJ2-5	TGTGCCAGCAGTCCCTCCCTAGCGACCCAAGGGACCCAGTACTTC	CASSPSLATQGTQYF
TRBV7-2	-	-	TRBJ2-2	TGTGCCAGCAGAGGAGGCGGGGTGAACACCGGGGAGCTGTTTTTT	CASRGGGVNTGELFF
TRBV5-6	-	-	TRBJ1-4	TGTGCCAGCACGCGGTACGATGCAACTAATGAAAAACTGTTTTTT	CASTRYDATNEKLFF
TRBV5-1	-	-	TRBJ1-2	TGCGCCAGCAGCTTGGGGGCCCTGGGCGATGGCTACACCTTC	CASSLGALGDGYTF
TRBV19	-	TRBD1	TRBJ1-5	TGTGCCAGTAGTACAGGGGGCGCGGGGGGCAATCAGCCCCAGCATTTT	CASSTGGAGGNQPQHF
TRBV3-1/TRBV3-2	few	-	TRBJ2-1	TGTGCCAGCAGCCAAGACCCTAGTCCGACCTACAATGAGCAGTTCTTC	CASSQDPSPTYNEQFF
TRBV10-3	-	-	TRBJ2-7	TGTGCCACCGGGGCGGACCTTGGCGAGCAGTACTTC	CATGADLGEQYF
TRBV2	-	-	TRBJ1-1	TGTGCCAGCATCGGGGTATACGCTGAAGCTTTCTTT	CASIGVYAEAFF
TRBV2	-	TRBD1	TRBJ1-3	TGTGCCAGCAGCCCGGACAGGGGGAGAAACACCATATATTTT	CASSPDRGRNTIYF
TRBV10-1	many	-	TRBJ2-7	TGCGCCAGCAGTGAGACATACGAGCAGTACTTC	CASSETYEQYF
TRBV5-6	-	TRBD1	TRBJ1-2	TGTGCCAGCAGCCCGCGGGACAGGGAGAGGGGCTACACCTTC	CASSPRDRERGYTF
TRBV10-3	-	-	TRBJ1-2	TGTGCCATCAGTGCCGGTTATGGCTACACCTTC	CAISAGYGYTF
TRBV2	-	TRBD2	TRBJ2-1	TGTGCCAGCAGCCTCTTTGGACTAGTTGGGCAGTTCTTC	CASSLFGLVGQFF
TRBV29-1	-	TRBD1	TRBJ2-1	TGCAGCGTTGAAGGTGGGACAGTCAATGAGCAGTTCTTC	CSVEGGTVNEQFF
TRBV7-2	-	-	TRBJ1-5	TGTGCCAGCAGCTTAGGATCGCGGGGTGGCAATCAGCCCCAGCATTTT	CASSLGSRGGNQPQHF
TRBV11-3	-	-	TRBJ1-1	TGTGCCAGCAGCCGGACTCGGGGGAACACTGAAGCTTTCTTT	CASSRTRGNTEAFF
TRBV3-1/TRBV3-2	-	-	TRBJ2-2	TGTGCCAGCAGCCAAGAAGGGACGGGGCGGGAGCTGTTTTTT	CASSQEGTGRELFF
TRBV6-2/TRBV6-3	-	-	TRBJ2-3	TGTGCCAGCAGTTACTCTCCGGATACGCAGTATTTT	CASSYSPDTQYF
TRBV5-4	-	TRBD1	TRBJ1-1	TGTGCCAGCAGCCTCCCGACAGGGTTCAATGCTGAAGCTTTCTTT	CASSLPTGFNAEAFF
TRBV5-4	-	-	TRBJ2-5	TGTGCCAGCAGCCCGGGACAGATCGGGGGGGAGACCCAGTACTTC	CASSPGQIGGETQYF
TRBV27	many	-	TRBJ1-2	TGTGCCAGCAGCCGGACCTCGAGTGTAGGCTATGGCTACACCTTC	CASSRTSSVGYGYTF
TRBV7-9	once	-	TRBJ2-3	TGTGCCAGCAGCCCGACAGCTAGCACAGATACGCAGTATTTT	CASSPTASTDTQYF
TRBV29-1	-	-	TRBJ2-1	TGCAGCGTTGGGAGGGACGGAGCAATAAATGAGCAGTTCTTC	CSVGRDGAINEQFF
TRBV18	-	-	TRBJ2-5	TGTGCCAGCTCACCGGGAGAGACCCAGTACTTC	CASSPGETQYF
TRBV6-2/TRBV6-3	-	-	TRBJ1-5	TGTGCCAGCAGTCCGACCGACTCAAGTAGACAGCCCCAGCATTTT	CASSPTDSSRQPQHF
TRBV12-1	-	-	TRBJ2-2	TGTGCCAGTCCCTCCGGCCGGCCAGGGCACACCGGGGAGCTGTTTTTT	CASPSGRPGHTGELFF
TRBV6-2/TRBV6-3	-	TRBD2	TRBJ2-3	TGTGCCAGCAGCCTCCCGGGGGGTACGCAGTATTTT	CASSLPGGTQYF
TRBV29-1	-	-	TRBJ1-2	TGCAGCGTTGTGGCCAGGACCGGAGGAGGCTACACCTTC	CSVVARTGGGYTF
TRBV5-1	-	-	TRBJ2-7	TGCGCCAGCAGCCCCTCCACGGGGGCCTACGAGCAGTACTTC	CASSPSTGAYEQYF
TRBV25-1	-	-	TRBJ2-7	TGTGCCAGCAGTGCCCTAGCGCGCCCCTACGAGCAGTACTTC	CASSALARPYEQYF
TRBV18	-	-	TRBJ2-3	TGTGCCAGCTCACCAGTGCAGACAGATACGCAGTATTTT	CASSPVQTDTQYF
TRBV6-1	-	TRBD2	TRBJ2-5	TGTGCCAGCAGTGCCGGAGCGGGGGGGAGGTACCAAGAGACCCAGTACTTC	CASSAGAGGRYQETQYF
TRBV19	-	-	TRBJ1-1	TGTGCCAGTAGTATGGTAAACACTGAAGCTTTCTTT	CASSMVNTEAFF
TRBV9	-	-	TRBJ1-4	TGTGCCAGCAGCGTAGAGGGCAGGTCAAACGAAAAACTGTTTTTT	CASSVEGRSNEKLFF
TRBV2	-	TRBD1	TRBJ1-1	TGTGCCAGCAGGCGAGGGACAGCCGATGAAGCTTTCTTT	CASRRGTADEAFF
TRBV11-2	-	-	TRBJ2-3	TGTGCCAGCAGCTTAGTCGGGGGCCCTGGCACAGATACGCAGTATTTT	CASSLVGGPGTDTQYF